A selection of T cell receptor beta chains follows, all from one sample in a study of shared clonotypes between healthy human individuals. The repertoire was sequenced with immunoSEQ multiplex PCR; TCRdb's copy has only in-frame clones and lacks some. The repertoire holds almost 750,000 clones, 72% seen once, with more than 1.5% in the top ten. Sequenced: memory CD4+ T cells sorted from blood. The receptors stem from a woman aged 25 to 45 in good health. Both conserved end residues are part of each CDR3. A D gene is named only where the DNA matches it firmly. The size field is filled for only some rows; it gives once, few, many or a size class.

D: -; J: TRBJ2-2; size: -; V: TRBV28; CDR3: CASSGEIRDIKNTGELFF; DNA: TGTGCCAGCTCGGGGGAAATCCGGGACATAAAGAACACCGGGGAGCTGTTTTTT
D: TRBD2; J: TRBJ2-7; size: -; V: TRBV7-8; CDR3: CASSSVGRAFVSYEQYF; DNA: TGTGCCAGCAGCTCGGTCGGGAGGGCCTTTGTATCCTACGAGCAGTACTTC
D: -; J: TRBJ1-1; size: few; V: TRBV7-8; CDR3: CASSTREGGRAFF; DNA: TGTGCCAGCAGCACGCGAGAGGGGGGGAGAGCTTTCTTT
D: TRBD2; J: TRBJ2-7; size: -; V: TRBV7-9; CDR3: CASSPPGRKRQTPYEQYF; DNA: TGTGCCAGCAGCCCACCCGGGAGGAAACGGCAGACCCCCTACGAGCAGTACTTC
D: TRBD1; J: TRBJ1-1; size: once; V: TRBV5-8; CDR3: CASSVYRGSNTEAFF; DNA: TGTGCCAGCAGCGTATACAGGGGATCGAACACTGAAGCTTTCTTT
D: TRBD2; J: TRBJ2-1; size: -; V: TRBV29-1; CDR3: CSVVTSGRGSYNEQFF; DNA: TGCAGCGTTGTGACTAGCGGCAGGGGCTCCTACAATGAGCAGTTCTTC
D: -; J: TRBJ1-3; size: few; V: TRBV2; CDR3: CASCSSGNTIYF; DNA: TGTGCCAGCTGTAGCTCTGGAAACACCATATATTTT
D: TRBD1; J: TRBJ1-4; size: many; V: TRBV6-5; CDR3: CASSYSLDREKKLFF; DNA: TGTGCCAGCAGTTACTCGTTGGACAGGGAGAAAAAACTGTTTTTT
D: TRBD1; J: TRBJ1-5; size: once; V: TRBV28; CDR3: CASSLYRTGVNQPQHF; DNA: TGTGCCAGCAGTTTATACAGGACAGGGGTGAATCAGCCCCAGCATTTT
D: TRBD1; J: TRBJ2-7; size: -; V: TRBV6-1; CDR3: CAGGTAGDLYEQYF; DNA: TGTGCCGGTGGGACAGCCGGCGATCTCTACGAGCAGTACTTC
D: -; J: TRBJ1-4; size: -; V: TRBV5-6; CDR3: CASSFGGAREKLFF; DNA: TGTGCCAGCAGCTTTGGGGGGGCGCGTGAAAAACTGTTTTTT
D: TRBD2; J: TRBJ2-7; size: -; V: TRBV5-1; CDR3: CASSVTSGSGEQYF; DNA: TGCGCCAGCAGCGTGACTAGCGGGAGTGGCGAGCAGTACTTC
D: TRBD2; J: TRBJ2-7; size: -; V: TRBV4-2; CDR3: CASSLASGSAEQYF; DNA: TGTGCCAGCAGCCTCGCTAGCGGGAGTGCCGAGCAGTACTTC
D: -; J: TRBJ2-3; size: few; V: TRBV10-3; CDR3: CAIRAGTDTQYF; DNA: TGTGCCATCCGAGCAGGGACGGATACGCAGTATTTT
D: TRBD2; J: TRBJ2-1; size: -; V: TRBV7-8; CDR3: CASSSRLAGEYNEQFF; DNA: TGTGCCAGCAGCTCACGACTAGCGGGAGAGTACAATGAGCAGTTCTTC
D: -; J: TRBJ1-3; size: -; V: TRBV2; CDR3: CASLTTGPGNTIYF; DNA: TGTGCCAGCCTGACCACAGGGCCTGGAAACACCATATATTTT
D: -; J: TRBJ1-1; size: -; V: TRBV12-5; CDR3: CASATGLGHEAFF; DNA: TGTGCTAGTGCAACGGGTCTTGGACACGAAGCTTTCTTT
D: -; J: TRBJ2-7; size: -; V: TRBV30; CDR3: CAWSVRGLSYEQYF; DNA: TGTGCCTGGAGTGTCCGCGGCCTATCCTACGAGCAGTACTTC
D: TRBD1; J: TRBJ2-7; size: -; V: TRBV5-1; CDR3: CASSIRQGAGEQYF; DNA: TGCGCCAGCAGCATCCGACAGGGGGCTGGGGAGCAGTACTTC
D: TRBD1; J: TRBJ2-5; size: -; V: TRBV27; CDR3: CASSQLQGFKTQYF; DNA: TGTGCCAGCAGTCAGTTACAGGGGTTCAAGACCCAGTACTTC
D: -; J: TRBJ2-2; size: -; V: TRBV7-6; CDR3: CASSSLPTGELFF; DNA: TGTGCCAGCAGCTCGCTTCCTACCGGGGAGCTGTTTTTT
D: -; J: TRBJ2-7; size: -; V: TRBV4-2; CDR3: CASSQRGRRNEQYF; DNA: TGTGCCAGCAGCCAACGGGGGCGGCGAAACGAGCAGTACTTC
D: -; J: TRBJ1-5; size: -; V: TRBV6-5; CDR3: CASSAIGGLNQPQHF; DNA: TGTGCCAGCAGTGCAATCGGGGGTCTTAATCAGCCCCAGCATTTT
D: -; J: TRBJ1-1; size: -; V: TRBV7-9; CDR3: CASSPRSGRNTEAFF; DNA: TGTGCCAGCAGCCCGCGCTCCGGGAGAAACACTGAAGCTTTCTTT
D: -; J: TRBJ1-5; size: -; V: TRBV2; CDR3: CASKETGHLSPQHF; DNA: TGTGCCAGCAAGGAGACGGGACATCTTTCCCCCCAGCATTTT
D: -; J: TRBJ1-5; size: few; V: TRBV7-8; CDR3: CASSLASVEPQHF; DNA: TGTGCCAGCAGCTTAGCATCAGTAGAGCCCCAGCATTTT
D: -; J: TRBJ2-1; size: -; V: TRBV7-9; CDR3: CASSPLGYTYNEQFF; DNA: TGTGCCAGCAGCCCTCTCGGGTACACCTACAATGAGCAGTTCTTC
D: -; J: TRBJ2-2; size: -; V: TRBV9; CDR3: CASSVGGRNTGELFF; DNA: TGTGCCAGCAGCGTAGGGGGGCGAAACACCGGGGAGCTGTTTTTT
D: TRBD2; J: TRBJ2-1; size: few; V: TRBV19; CDR3: CASSTTSRAYNEQFF; DNA: TGTGCCAGTAGTACGACTAGCAGGGCTTACAATGAGCAGTTCTTC
D: TRBD2; J: TRBJ2-1; size: -; V: TRBV7-3; CDR3: CASSEGLAGSNEQFF; DNA: TGTGCCAGCAGCGAAGGACTAGCGGGATCCAATGAGCAGTTCTTC